This paragraph reports one TCR beta chain. No antigen is known for it. This sample was taken from a study of T cell responses to AZD1222 COVID-19 vaccine. Study-level information: Pooled in the analysis were second doses at about 4 or about 12 weeks. Notes on the study in general: Repertoires were obtained solely post-peak T cell response. Among AZD1222 vaccinees, only five to seven were seropositive at baseline. Clonal diversity may have been underestimated in mostly white British donors.

CDR3 size: 15 residues. Germline-derived CDR1 and CDR2 are SNHLY and FYNNEI. The trim removed 7 bases at V and 5 bases at J, leaving 11 bases unmatched. The protocol was immunoSEQ multiplex PCR, while the TCRdb copy is restricted to in-frame clones and leaves out a portion. Of 100,000 to 150,000 clones detected, 75% to 95% appear once; the ten largest clones hold 6% to 9%. This receptor was taken from an adult in good health. The J gene is TRBJ2-1, the V gene TRBV2; 7 bases line up with TRBD1. Sequenced material: peripheral blood, taken on day 0 of AZD1222 vaccination. CDR3 protein: CASTHRTGANNEQFF. CDR3 coding DNA: TGTGCCAGCACCCATCGGACAGGCGCAAACAATGAGCAGTTCTTC.